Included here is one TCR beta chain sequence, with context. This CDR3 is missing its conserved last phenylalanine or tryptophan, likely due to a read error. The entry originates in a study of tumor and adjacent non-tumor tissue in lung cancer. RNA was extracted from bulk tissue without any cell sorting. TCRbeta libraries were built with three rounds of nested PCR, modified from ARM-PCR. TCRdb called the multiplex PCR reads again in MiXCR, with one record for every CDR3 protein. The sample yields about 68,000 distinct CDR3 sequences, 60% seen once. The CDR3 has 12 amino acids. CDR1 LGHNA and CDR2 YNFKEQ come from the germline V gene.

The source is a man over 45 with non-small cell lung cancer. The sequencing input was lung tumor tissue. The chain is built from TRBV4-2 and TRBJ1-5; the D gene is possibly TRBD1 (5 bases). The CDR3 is CASSWGNQPQHL. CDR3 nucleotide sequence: TGCGCCAGCAGCTGGGGGAATCAGCCCCAGCATCTT.